This TCR beta chain was recorded in a study of blood T cell repertoires in COVID-19. Overall study: The United States, Italy and Spain were the sources of the acute and convalescent COVID-19 samples.

The CDR3 length is 17 residues. The junction had 13 bases not matched to a gene; V was cut back by 4 bases and J by 3 bases. Germline lookup yields CDR1 SGHRS and CDR2 YFSETQ. Per the study methods: Counts of nucleated cells, estimated from reference gene primer amplification, were obtained. Sequenced by immunoSEQ multiplex PCR; TCRdb stores in-frame clones only, minus some. That table furnishes V, J and clone size, whereas the DNA furnished D and trimming. The repertoire includes roughly 200,000 clones, roughly nine tenths of them detected once, and about 1.7% sits in the top ten. The TCR sequence derives from a man between 65 and 80 years old with acute or convalescent COVID-19. V gene TRBV5-1 combines with J gene TRBJ2-1; 7 positions match TRBD1. Sequencing was performed on peripheral blood. CDR3 bases: TGCGCCAGCAGCAACCGGGACAGCGTGATCGTCTACAATGAGCAGTTCTTC. Protein product: CASSNRDSVIVYNEQFF.